A single sample is the source of the 16 T cell receptor beta chains below, sequenced in a study of CD8 T cells in Susac syndrome. cDNA came from approximately 0.5 to 1 ug RNA primed by random hexamers. TCRdb ran MiXCR on the immunoSEQ multiplex PCR reads and lists one entry per CDR3 protein. The sample records some 80,000 distinct CDR3 sequences, about 93% being singletons. What was sequenced was CD8+ T cells from PBMCs. Every receptor here comes from a human donor in good health.

The chain links TRBV7-9 to TRBJ1-2; D not resolved. Trimming cost V 1 base and J 4 bases, with 10 bases left between them. Germline V gives CDR1 SEHNR, CDR2 FQNEAQ (reference sequence). CDR3 length equals 14 residues. In DNA, the CDR3 is TGTGCCAGCAGCTTAGGGCAGGATTTCTATGGCTACACCTTC. Amino acid sequence: CASSLGQDFYGYTF. The full variable domain, in which reference TRBV7-9 and TRBJ1-2 provide the parts outside the CDR3, is DTGVSQNPRHKITKRGQNVTFRCDPISEHNRLYWYRQTLGQGPEFLTYFQNEAQLEKSRLLSDRFSAERPKGSFSTLEIQRTEQGDSAMYLCASSLGQDFYGYTFGSGTRLTVV.

The chain has TRBV5-6 and TRBJ1-5; the D gene is possibly TRBD1 (5 bases). Trimming took off 1 base at V and 4 bases at J, with 18 bases between the two ends. The CDR3 loop spans 17 amino acids. In germline, CDR1 is SGHDT, CDR2 YYEEEE. In nucleotides, the CDR3 is TGTGCCAGCAGCTTGCGGAGACCGGGACGGACTAATCAGCCCCAGCATTTT. Its protein is CASSLRRPGRTNQPQHF.

V is TRBV5-1 and J is TRBJ2-7; 10 bases map to TRBD1. After removal of 3 bases from V and 7 bases from J, the junction contained 7 bases not matched to a gene. Germline assignment: CDR1 SGHRS and CDR2 YFSETQ. This CDR3 contains 14 residues. The DNA for the CDR3 is TGCGCCAGCAGCTCCGACAGGGGGCTATTAGAGCAGTACTTC. Translating gives CASSSDRGLLEQYF.

The V call is TRBV4-1, the J call TRBJ2-1; the D gene is possibly TRBD2 (5 bases). V lost 4 bases and J lost 6, with 10 bases in between. From germline, CDR1 is MGHRA and CDR2 YSYEKL. The CDR3 extends over 13 amino acids. The chain's CDR3 is CASSRTFGNEQFF. CDR3 nucleotide sequence: TGCGCCAGCAGCCGGACTTTTGGCAATGAGCAGTTCTTC.

This clonotype has only one observation. The rearrangement joins TRBV12-5 to TRBJ2-7, with a weak D call TRBD2 (5 bases). This CDR3 has 13 amino acids. The germline V gene has CDR1 LGHNT and CDR2 FRNRAP. Trimming shortened V by 4 bases and J by 3 bases, and 10 bases separated the two germline ends. The CDR3 nucleotides read TGTGCTAGTGGTTGGGAGCTCGTCTACGAGCAGTACTTC. Its protein is CASGWELVYEQYF.

The rearrangement uses TRBV5-5 and TRBJ1-1, with D unresolved. CDR1 is SGHKS and CDR2 is YYEKEE in the germline V gene (reference sequence). The CDR3 is made up of 15 amino acids. V gave up 4 bases and J gave up 1 base, with 14 bases separating them. As DNA, the CDR3 is TGTGCCAGCAGCCTTTTGGACCGGACGAACACTGAAGCTTTCTTT. Protein product: CASSLLDRTNTEAFF.

A single count supports this clonotype. V gene TRBV20-1 combines with J gene TRBJ2-1; D might be TRBD2 (5 bases). The CDR3 covers 17 residues. Per germline, CDR1 DFQATT and CDR2 SNEGSKA (reference sequence). The ends were cut back, 3 bases at V and 4 bases at J, with 22 bases in the middle. CDR3 nucleotide sequence: TGCAGTGCTAGGAGGCCCGGAGGACTCCTAACATACAATGAGCAGTTCTTC. Translation gives CSARRPGGLLTYNEQFF.

The chain employs TRBV11-2 and TRBJ2-7, with 7 positions matching TRBD2. CDR1 is SGHAT, CDR2 FQNNGV, per germline. The junction had 10 bases not matched to a gene; V was cut back by 5 bases and J by 0 bases. CDR3 size: 16 residues. The CDR3 sequence: CASSPALADTSYEQYF. The CDR3 region has the DNA TGTGCCAGCAGCCCTGCCCTAGCGGACACCTCCTACGAGCAGTACTTC. The full variable domain, its missing parts supplied by reference TRBV11-2 and TRBJ2-7, is EAGVAQSPRYKIIEKRQSVAFWCNPISGHATLYWYQQILGQGPKLLIQFQNNGVVDDSQLPKDRFSAERLKGVDSTLKIQPAKLEDSAVYLCASSPALADTSYEQYFGPGTRLTVT.

The CDR3 bases are TGTGCCAGCAGCGGAGGGGTATTTGGCTACACCTTC. Amino acid sequence: CASSGGVFGYTF. The chain carries TRBV9 and TRBJ1-2; D is possibly TRBD1 (5 bases). The V and J ends lost 3 bases and 7 bases respectively, with 10 bases between them. The length of the CDR3 is 12 residues. CDR1 and CDR2 from the germline V gene are SGDLS and YYNGEE.

The chain joins TRBV29-1 to TRBJ1-3, with D maybe TRBD1 (6 bases). This CDR3 comprises 14 residues. Germline CDR1 is SQVTM and CDR2 is ANQGSEA. V dropped 2 bases and J dropped 0 bases, with 8 bases sitting between them. The CDR3 spells CSVEKGGSGNTIYF. CDR3 in DNA: TGCAGCGTTGAAAAAGGGGGCTCTGGAAACACCATATATTTT.

The CDR3 protein is CASSVTGTSSYEQYV. In nucleotides, the CDR3 is TGTGCCAGCAGCGTAACCGGGACTAGCTCCTACGAGCAGTACGTC. V and J are TRBV5-6 and TRBJ2-7; 8 positions match TRBD2. V shed 4 bases, J shed 0 bases, and the junction held 6 bases outside the gene matches. This CDR3 spans 15 amino acids. Per germline, CDR1 SGHDT and CDR2 YYEEEE.

This clonotype was seen just once. The rearrangement links TRBV27 to TRBJ2-5; weak D call: TRBD2 (5 bases). This CDR3 has 15 amino acids. CDR1 and CDR2 from the germline V gene are MNHEY and SMNVEV (reference sequence). V was pared by 10 bases and J by 5 bases, with 23 bases between. The CDR3 loop reads CAIGSDPGSWETQYF. The CDR3 DNA sequence: TGTGCCATCGGATCCGACCCTGGGAGTTGGGAGACCCAGTACTTC.

This clonotype was counted a single time. V gene TRBV7-9 combines with J gene TRBJ2-7; 9 nucleotides agree with TRBD1. Germline assignment: CDR1 SEHNR and CDR2 FQNEAQ (reference sequence). V lost 4 bases and J lost 5; bases outside the gene matches: 6. The CDR3 consists of 14 residues. The CDR3 nucleotides are TGTGCCAGCAGCTCCGGGACAGGGTTCGACGAGCAGTACTTC. Translated, it gives CASSSGTGFDEQYF.

This rearrangement joins TRBV7-8 to TRBJ2-7, with 8 bases matching TRBD2. Unmatched junction bases numbered 4, after V lost 5 bases and J lost 4 bases. The germline V gene has CDR1 SGHVS and CDR2 FQNEAQ. The CDR3 is 13 residues long. The chain's CDR3 is CASSPPGGYEQYV. DNA for the CDR3: TGTGCCAGCAGCCCCCCGGGGGGGTACGAGCAGTACGTC.

The chain recombines TRBV3-1 with TRBJ2-1, with TRBD2 matching 10 bases. Losses at the gene ends were 8 bases for V and 3 bases for J; bases not matched to a gene: 4. The V gene's germline CDR1 is LGHDT and CDR2 YNNKEL (reference sequence). The CDR3 covers 14 residues. The CDR3, as DNA: TGTGCCAGCGAAAGCGGGGGGGACTACAATGAGCAGTTCTTC. Its translation: CASESGGDYNEQFF.

This chain uses TRBV7-9 with TRBJ1-1, with unresolved D. Trimming stripped 4 bases from V and 3 bases from J, with 6 bases between. The germline V gene encodes CDR1 SEHNR and CDR2 FQNEAQ (reference sequence). CDR3 length: 12 residues. CDR3 sequence reads: CASSSTDTEAFF. DNA of the CDR3: TGTGCCAGCAGCTCAACTGACACTGAAGCTTTCTTT.